The 28 T cell receptor beta chains below all came from one sample that was sequenced in a study of T-cell reconstitution after alpha-beta-depleted transplantation in children. Unique molecular identifiers were used to barcode this TCRbeta library. TCRdb processed the PCR reads anew with MiXCR; each CDR3 protein has one entry. The table records around 300,000 distinct CDR3 sequences, 7.5% to 9% of them present only once. General observations from the study: Newly generated T cells supplied most T-cell counts and diversity one year post-transplant.

No antigen has been identified for these receptors. The starting material was peripheral blood, obtained 360 days after TCRalphabeta/CD19-depleted stem cell transplant. Receptor source: a female patient aged 2 to 10 who had a stem cell transplant for Fanconi anemia, so the T cells may come from the graft donor.

V is TRBV2 and J is TRBJ1-1; 9 bases line up with TRBD1. The CDR3 totals 14 residues. Germline V gives CDR1 SNHLY, CDR2 FYNNEI. J lost 4 bases, V lost 5 bases, and 5 bases had no gene match. CDR3 loop: CASSSQGAGTEAFF. CDR3 coding DNA: TGTGCCAGCAGTTCACAGGGGGCAGGCACTGAAGCTTTCTTT.

In this sample, this clonotype turned up many times. The J gene is TRBJ2-5, the V gene TRBV9; the D gene is possibly TRBD2 (6 bases). The CDR3 runs 13 residues. The germline V gene has CDR1 SGDLS and CDR2 YYNGEE. Trimming cost V 3 bases and J 7 bases, with 13 bases left between them. CDR3 region: CASSEMGGGTQYF. The CDR3 coding sequence is TGTGCCAGCAGCGAAATGGGAGGTGGGACCCAGTACTTC.

At least ten counts were recorded for this clonotype. Because the CDR3's place on the DNA is in doubt, the DNA is left out and the CDR3 is given as listed by TCRdb. The J gene is TRBJ2-3, the V gene TRBV29-1; the D call TRBD1 from the table was never checked on the DNA. Both ends counted, the CDR3 spans 18 residues. Germline V gene sequence: CDR1 SQVTM, CDR2 ANQGSEA. CDR3 sequence: CSVESGRAGGYSTDTQYF.

This clonotype was seen many times. The chain carries TRBV6-5 and TRBJ2-3; D may be TRBD2 (5 bases). The CDR3 runs 15 residues. Germline V gene data show CDR1 as MNHEY and CDR2 as SVGAGI. The V end lost 0 bases, the J end lost 4 bases, and 11 bases lay between the germline ends. This chain's CDR3 is CASSYSGEGADTQYF. The CDR3 DNA is TGTGCCAGCAGTTACTCCGGAGAGGGAGCAGATACGCAGTATTTT.

The table lists this clonotype with a few counts. CDR3 nucleotides: TGTGCCAGCAGCCCCCGACTAGCGCCTATTAGCACAGATACGCAGTATTTT. Encoded protein: CASSPRLAPISTDTQYF. The chain recombines TRBV7-2 with TRBJ2-3, with TRBD2 identical over 8 bases. Looked up from germline, CDR1 is SGHTA and CDR2 is FQGNSA. The CDR3 extends over 17 amino acids. The V gene end was trimmed by 5 bases and the J gene end by 0 bases; junction bases not matched to a gene: 10.

This clonotype was observed at least ten times. The V call is TRBV20-1, the J call TRBJ2-3, with 11 bases matching TRBD2. The J segment lost 7 bases and the V segment lost 6 bases, leaving 6 bases of the junction unmatched. Germline-derived CDR1 and CDR2 are DFQATT and SNEGSKA (reference sequence). This CDR3 has 13 residues. CDR3 protein: CSAATSGMNTQYF. CDR3 sequence (DNA): TGCAGTGCAGCGACTAGCGGGATGAATACGCAGTATTTT.

This clonotype was seen many times. The chain has TRBV9 and TRBJ2-5, with 8 bases identical to TRBD2. V gave up 0 bases and J gave up 4 bases; unmatched junction bases: 11. CDR1 is SGDLS, CDR2 YYNGEE, per germline. This CDR3 contains 17 residues. CDR3 sequence reads: CASSVDPIAGLRETQYF. DNA for the CDR3: TGTGCCAGCAGCGTAGACCCCATAGCGGGGTTGAGAGAGACCCAGTACTTC.

This clonotype was found many times. The rearrangement uses TRBV6-5 and TRBJ2-7, with 10 bases fitting TRBD1. Germline V lookup: CDR1 MNHEY, CDR2 SVGAGI. This CDR3 spans 13 amino acids. With 8 bases clipped from V and 5 bases from J, the junction kept 6 bases outside the gene matches. The CDR3 DNA is TGTGCCAGCGGTCGGGACAGGGGTAACGAGCAGTACTTC. This gives the protein CASGRDRGNEQYF.

At least ten counts were recorded for this clonotype. The rearrangement joins TRBV19 to TRBJ2-2; possibly TRBD1 for D (7 bases). The CDR3 consists of 15 residues. Trimming cost V 2 bases and J 3 bases, with 10 bases left between them. CDR1 and CDR2 from the germline V gene are LNHDA and SQIVND (reference sequence). As DNA, the CDR3 is TGTGCCAGTAGTATAAGGAGGGGGCACACCGGGGAGCTGTTTTTT. Its translation: CASSIRRGHTGELFF.

CDR3 in DNA: TGTGCCAGCAGCTCAGGATACAGAGATGGCTACACCTTC. Translation: CASSSGYRDGYTF. The rearrangement joins TRBV11-2 to TRBJ1-2; D not resolved. Germline lookup yields CDR1 SGHAT and CDR2 FQNNGV. The CDR3 covers 13 residues. V gave up 4 bases and J gave up 6 bases, with 12 bases separating them.

This clonotype was counted many times. The chain employs TRBV7-2 and TRBJ2-3; TRBD2 agrees at 9 bases. Germline trimming cut 1 base from V and 2 bases from J; bases unmatched to any gene: 4. The CDR3 consists of 16 residues. Germline values: CDR1 SGHTA, CDR2 FQGNSA. The CDR3 protein is CASSLEAGGFTDTQYF. The CDR3 DNA reads TGTGCCAGCAGCTTAGAAGCGGGGGGATTCACAGATACGCAGTATTTT.

There are a few counts of this clonotype. The chain is built from TRBV2 and TRBJ2-2; D may be TRBD1 (5 bases). The germline gives CDR1 SNHLY, CDR2 FYNNEI. The CDR3 loop spans 13 amino acids. Trimming cost V 2 bases and J 9 bases, with 10 bases left between them. The CDR3 spells CASSEQGFRELFF. In nucleotides, the CDR3 is TGTGCCAGCAGTGAACAGGGCTTCCGGGAGCTGTTTTTT.

This clonotype was seen more than once but under ten times. V gene TRBV6-5 combines with J gene TRBJ2-7, with D possibly being TRBD2 (5 bases). The germline CDR1 and CDR2 sequences are MNHEY and SVGAGI. Trimming shortened V by 5 bases and J by 0 bases, and 14 bases separated the two germline ends. The CDR3 has 15 amino acids. The CDR3 loop reads CASSHTGLSSYEQYV. CDR3 DNA: TGTGCCAGCAGTCACACTGGACTCAGCTCCTACGAGCAGTACGTC.

This clonotype has ten or more counts. This chain uses TRBV6-4 with TRBJ2-3; TRBD2 matches 9 bases. The junction had 7 bases not matched to a gene; V was cut back by 5 bases and J by 1 base. This CDR3 comprises 16 residues. Germline CDR1 MRHNA, CDR2 SNTAGT. As DNA, the CDR3 is TGTGCCAGCAGTCGGGCAGCGGGGGGCCGCACAGATACGCAGTATTTT. Residues: CASSRAAGGRTDTQYF.

The table lists this clonotype with many counts. The chain is built from TRBV5-6 and TRBJ2-5, with 8 nucleotides matching TRBD2. Germline V gene sequence: CDR1 SGHDT, CDR2 YYEEEE. This CDR3 is 15 amino acids long. With V trimmed by 2 bases and J by 4 bases, 7 bases remained unmatched. CDR3 nucleotide sequence: TGTGCCAGCAGCTTAACAATGACTAGCGCAGAGACCCAGTACTTC. As protein: CASSLTMTSAETQYF.

The rearrangement links TRBV9 to TRBJ1-2; unclear D gene. CDR3 length: 14 residues. CDR1 and CDR2 from the germline V gene are SGDLS and YYNGEE. Trimming removed 0 bases at V and 8 bases at J, with 14 bases between. The CDR3, as DNA: TGTGCCAGCAGCGTAGCTTTGGGGATGGGCGGCTACACCTTC. This encodes CASSVALGMGGYTF.

This clonotype was seen a handful of times. The chain has TRBV3-1 and TRBJ2-1; D is unclear. The length of the CDR3 is 14 residues. The V and J ends lost 1 base and 2 bases respectively, with 6 bases between them. CDR1 and CDR2 (germline): LGHDT, YNNKEL (reference sequence). CDR3 DNA sequence: TGTGCCAGCAGCCAAGTCCGAGCCTACAATGAGCAGTTCTTC. Encoded protein: CASSQVRAYNEQFF.

This clonotype was picked up many times. The V gene is TRBV7-2, the J gene TRBJ1-1, with unresolved D. Germline lookup yields CDR1 SGHTA and CDR2 FQGNSA. The CDR3 is 14 residues long. V was clipped by 5 bases and J by 8 bases, with 18 bases between them. This CDR3 is CASSPYVPSLEAFF. The CDR3 nucleotides are TGTGCCAGCAGCCCATACGTGCCTTCTCTGGAAGCTTTCTTT.

This clonotype was picked up many times. V usage is TRBV28 and J usage is TRBJ2-7; D possibly corresponds to TRBD1 (6 bases). V lost 6 bases and J lost 2, with 11 bases in between. This CDR3 is 13 amino acids long. Germline CDR1 MDHEN, CDR2 SYDVKM. The CDR3 here is CASRSPGAYEQYF. CDR3 DNA: TGTGCCAGCAGATCGCCAGGGGCCTACGAGCAGTACTTC.

V usage is TRBV18 and J usage is TRBJ2-5, with a possible D match to TRBD1 (6 bases). The germline V and J ends were trimmed by 4 bases and 3 bases, with 15 bases remaining between them. CDR3 length: 15 residues. Looked up from germline, CDR1 is KGHSH and CDR2 is LQKENI. The CDR3 sequence is CASSHGPPGEETQYF. The CDR3 nucleotides read TGTGCCAGCTCACACGGGCCCCCAGGGGAAGAGACCCAGTACTTC.

The sample holds many counts of this clonotype. The chain recombines TRBV29-1 with TRBJ2-3, with 8 bases matching TRBD2. This CDR3 is 17 amino acids long. Germline CDR1 SQVTM, CDR2 ANQGSEA. DNA for the CDR3: TGCACTACGGGGGACGGGAGGGCCGCAGGGGACACAGATACGCAGTATTTT. Its translation: CTTGDGRAAGDTDTQYF.

This chain links TRBV5-5 with TRBJ1-1; perhaps TRBD1 as D (6 bases). Per germline, CDR1 SGHKS and CDR2 YYEKEE (reference sequence). The CDR3 consists of 15 residues. The V and J ends lost 3 bases and 1 base respectively, with 13 bases between them. The CDR3 DNA is TGTGCCAGCAGCTCGGCCTCAGGGGCGAACACTGAAGCTTTCTTT. As protein: CASSSASGANTEAFF. Full variable domain (rest looked up from reference TRBV5-5 and TRBJ1-1): DAGVTQSPTHLIKTRGQQVTLRCSPISGHKSVSWYQQVLGQGPQFIFQYYEKEERGRGNFPDRFSARQFPNYSSELNVNALLLGDSALYLCASSSASGANTEAFFGQGTRLTVV.

A remark on this clonotype: An end of the junction differs from the germline gene, which may be a read error. This sequence joins TRBV4-2 and TRBJ2-7, with 8 bases identical to TRBD2. This CDR3 region has 16 residues. The germline V gene has CDR1 LGHNA and CDR2 YNFKEQ. Here the CDR3 DNA reads TGTGCCATCAGCCCCGGGCTCAGCGGGAGCGGGTACGAGCAGTACTTC. Protein product: CAISPGLSGSGYEQYF.

This clonotype was seen a few times. The chain combines TRBV7-2 with TRBJ1-4; no clear D gene. Deletions cut 6 bases from V and 8 bases from J, with 10 bases between. The CDR3 is 12 residues long. Germline V gene data show CDR1 as SGHTA and CDR2 as FQGNSA. The CDR3 here is CASSRISEKLFF. The CDR3 DNA is TGTGCCAGCAGTCGAATTTCCGAAAAACTGTTTTTT. The full variable domain, its missing parts supplied by reference TRBV7-2 and TRBJ1-4, is GAGVSQSPSNKVTEKGKDVELRCDPISGHTALYWYRQSLGQGLEFLIYFQGNSAPDKSGLPSDRFSAERTGGSVSTLTIQRTQQEDSAVYLCASSRISEKLFFGSGTQLSVL.

This clonotype was recorded at least ten times. This chain links TRBV7-2 with TRBJ2-3; TRBD2 agrees at 9 bases. This CDR3 is 14 amino acids long. The V and J ends lost 6 bases and 9 bases, in that order; junction bases with no gene match: 10. In germline, CDR1 is SGHTA, CDR2 FQGNSA. CDR3 DNA sequence: TGTGCCAGCAGTCTAGCGGGACCAAGGGGGACGCAGTATTTT. It translates to CASSLAGPRGTQYF.

This clonotype was found many times. The V and J genes are TRBV12-3 or TRBV12-4 and TRBJ2-1, with 8 bases aligning to TRBD2. CDR3 length: 13 amino acids. The J segment lost 9 bases and the V segment lost 10 bases, leaving 11 bases of the junction unmatched. The CDR3 coding sequence is TGTGCCACCGTAAGGACTAGCCAGATTGAGCAGTTCTTC. Amino acids: CATVRTSQIEQFF.

The rearrangement uses TRBV2 and TRBJ2-1; TRBD1 is a possible D gene (5 bases). The V end was cut by 2 bases, the J end by 2 bases, with 13 bases between. CDR1 SNHLY and CDR2 FYNNEI come from the germline V gene. The length of the CDR3 is 16 residues. The CDR3 sequence: CASSEHLGATYNEQFF. In DNA, the CDR3 is TGTGCCAGCAGTGAACATTTAGGGGCCACCTACAATGAGCAGTTCTTC.

V usage is TRBV4-2 and J usage is TRBJ2-5; 16 nucleotides agree with TRBD2. The V gene end was trimmed by 0 bases and the J gene end by 1 base; junction bases not matched to a gene: 11. Germline V gives CDR1 LGHNA, CDR2 YNFKEQ. The CDR3 runs 21 residues. The CDR3 loop is CASSQDPARGLAGGVQETQYF. CDR3 bases: TGTGCCAGCAGCCAAGATCCCGCCCGGGGACTAGCGGGGGGGGTCCAAGAGACCCAGTACTTC.